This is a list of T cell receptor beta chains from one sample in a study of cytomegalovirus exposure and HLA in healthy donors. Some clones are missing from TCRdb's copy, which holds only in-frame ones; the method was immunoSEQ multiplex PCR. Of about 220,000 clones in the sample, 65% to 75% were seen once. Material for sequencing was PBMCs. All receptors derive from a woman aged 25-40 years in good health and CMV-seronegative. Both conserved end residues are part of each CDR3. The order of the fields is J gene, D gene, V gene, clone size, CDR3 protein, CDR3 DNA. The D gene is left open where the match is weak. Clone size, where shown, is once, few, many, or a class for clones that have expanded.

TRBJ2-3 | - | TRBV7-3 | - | CASSLGSATDTQYF | TGTGCCAGCAGCTTGGGGAGTGCCACAGATACGCAGTATTTT
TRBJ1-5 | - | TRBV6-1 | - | CASSGEYSNQPQHF | TGTGCCAGCAGTGGGGAGTATAGCAATCAGCCCCAGCATTTT
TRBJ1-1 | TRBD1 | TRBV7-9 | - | CASRPRQGTDTEAFF | TGTGCCAGCAGACCCCGACAGGGTACGGACACTGAAGCTTTCTTT
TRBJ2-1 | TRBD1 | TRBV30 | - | CACNRGGLDEQFF | TGTGCCTGTAACAGGGGTGGATTGGATGAGCAGTTCTTC
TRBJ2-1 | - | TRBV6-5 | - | CASRLSNEQFF | TGTGCCAGCAGACTGTCCAATGAGCAGTTCTTC
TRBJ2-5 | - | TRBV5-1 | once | CASSVGTAEETQYF | TGCGCCAGCAGCGTAGGGACTGCAGAAGAGACCCAGTACTTC
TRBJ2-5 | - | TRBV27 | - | CASSWARTEETQYF | TGTGCCAGCAGTTGGGCCAGGACAGAGGAGACCCAGTACTTC
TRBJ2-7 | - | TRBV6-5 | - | CASSYGRSERPYEQYF | TGTGCCAGCAGTTACGGCCGGAGCGAACGTCCCTACGAGCAGTACTTC
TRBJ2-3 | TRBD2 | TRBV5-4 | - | CASSFRTSGSTDTQYF | TGTGCCAGCAGCTTCAGGACTAGCGGAAGCACAGATACGCAGTATTTT
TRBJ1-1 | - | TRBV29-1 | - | CSVGAVGREAFF | TGCAGCGTTGGAGCCGTGGGGCGTGAAGCTTTCTTT
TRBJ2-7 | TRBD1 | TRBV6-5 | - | CASSARTGSHEQYF | TGTGCCAGCAGTGCTCGGACAGGGTCCCACGAGCAGTACTTC
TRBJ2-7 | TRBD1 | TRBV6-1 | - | CASRPTGTASYEQYF | TGTGCCAGCAGGCCAACCGGGACAGCCTCCTACGAGCAGTACTTC
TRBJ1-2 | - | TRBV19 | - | CASSVSNQGKDGYTF | TGTGCCAGTAGTGTGTCGAACCAGGGGAAAGATGGCTACACCTTC
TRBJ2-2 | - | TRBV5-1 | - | CASSFSGEYTGELFF | TGCGCCAGCAGCTTCTCAGGGGAGTACACCGGGGAGCTGTTTTTT
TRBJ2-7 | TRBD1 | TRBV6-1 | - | CASSYIQGAYEQYF | TGTGCCAGCAGTTATATCCAGGGGGCGTACGAGCAGTACTTC
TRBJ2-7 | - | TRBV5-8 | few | CASSPFQGYEQYF | TGTGCCAGCAGCCCATTCCAGGGGTACGAGCAGTACTTC
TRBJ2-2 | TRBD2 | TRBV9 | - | CASIARLAGELTNTGELFF | TGTGCCAGCATCGCCCGACTAGCGGGGGAGCTTACGAACACCGGGGAGCTGTTTTTT
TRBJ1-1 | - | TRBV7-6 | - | CASSQPGTEAFF | TGTGCCAGCAGCCAGCCAGGCACTGAAGCTTTCTTT
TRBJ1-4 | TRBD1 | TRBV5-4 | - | CASSSQGSNEKLFF | TGTGCCAGCAGCTCACAGGGGTCCAATGAAAAACTGTTTTTT
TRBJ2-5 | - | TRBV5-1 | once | CASSSGQPEETQYF | TGCGCCAGCAGCTCCGGACAGCCCGAAGAGACCCAGTACTTC
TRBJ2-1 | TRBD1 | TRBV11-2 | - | CASSLDRTGQGVYNEQFF | TGTGCCAGCAGCTTAGATCGGACTGGACAGGGGGTGTACAATGAGCAGTTCTTC
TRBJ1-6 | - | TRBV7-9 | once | CASSQQGSPLHF | TGTGCCAGCAGCCAGCAGGGTTCACCCCTCCACTTT
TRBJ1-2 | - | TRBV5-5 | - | CASRFPGDHGYTF | TGTGCCAGCAGGTTCCCAGGGGATCATGGCTACACCTTC
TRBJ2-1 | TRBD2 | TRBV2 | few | CASSSGTSGGAGEQFF | TGTGCCAGCAGTTCCGGGACTAGCGGGGGGGCGGGTGAGCAGTTCTTC
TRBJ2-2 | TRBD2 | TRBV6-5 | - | CASSFRTRNTGELFF | TGCGCCAGCAGTTTTAGGACTAGGAACACCGGGGAGCTGTTTTTT
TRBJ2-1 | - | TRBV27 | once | CASSFDSHNEQFF | TGTGCCAGCAGTTTCGACTCACACAATGAGCAGTTCTTC
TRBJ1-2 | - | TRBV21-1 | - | CASSKEDRYYGYTF | TGTGCCAGCAGCAAGGAGGACAGATACTATGGCTACACCTTC
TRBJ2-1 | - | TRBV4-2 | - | CASSRDKHNEQFF | TGTGCCAGCAGTCGGGACAAGCACAATGAGCAGTTCTTC
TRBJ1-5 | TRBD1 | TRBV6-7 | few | CASIRPGQGGNGNQPQHF | TGTGCCAGCATCAGGCCGGGACAGGGAGGAAATGGCAATCAGCCCCAGCATTTT
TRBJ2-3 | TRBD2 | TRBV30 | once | CAWNQAGTSGTDTQYF | TGTGCCTGGAACCAAGCCGGGACTAGCGGCACAGATACGCAGTATTTT
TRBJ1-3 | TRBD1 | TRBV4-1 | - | CASSYTGVRVYF | TGCGCCAGCAGCTATACAGGGGTGAGAGTATATTTT
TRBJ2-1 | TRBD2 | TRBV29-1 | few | CSVGVRGGSNEQFF | TGCAGCGTGGGGGTGCGGGGGGGGTCAAATGAGCAGTTCTTC
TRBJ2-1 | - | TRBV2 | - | CASRWRAGSYNEQFF | TGTGCCAGCAGATGGAGGGCCGGCTCCTACAATGAGCAGTTCTTC
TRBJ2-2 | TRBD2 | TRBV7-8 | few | CASSPSRGGSTGELFF | TGTGCCAGCAGCCCTTCACGGGGGGGGTCCACCGGGGAGCTGTTTTTT
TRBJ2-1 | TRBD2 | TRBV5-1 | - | CASSWRASGNNEQFF | TGCGCCAGCAGCTGGCGAGCTAGCGGAAACAATGAGCAGTTCTTC
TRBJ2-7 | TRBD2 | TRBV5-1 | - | CASSTGTSGSYEQYF | TGCGCCAGCAGTACCGGGACTAGCGGCTCCTACGAGCAGTACTTC
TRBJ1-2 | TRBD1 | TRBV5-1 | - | CASSLTGGERSGYTF | TGCGCCAGCAGCCTAACAGGGGGCGAGCGTTCTGGCTACACCTTC
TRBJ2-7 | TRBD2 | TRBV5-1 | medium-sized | CASSAGLAATHEQYF | TGCGCCAGCAGCGCTGGACTAGCGGCGACCCACGAGCAGTACTTC
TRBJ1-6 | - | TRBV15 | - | CATSRDFTGSPLHF | TGTGCCACCAGCAGAGATTTTACGGGATCACCCCTCCACTTT
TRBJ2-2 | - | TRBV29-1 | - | CSVVGGNTGELFF | TGCAGCGTTGTCGGCGGAAACACCGGGGAGCTGTTTTTT
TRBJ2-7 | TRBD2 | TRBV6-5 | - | CASSYSSSGGPYEQYF | TGTGCCAGCAGTTACTCGTCTAGCGGGGGACCCTACGAGCAGTACTTC
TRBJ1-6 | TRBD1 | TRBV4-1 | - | CASSPPETGSVSPLHF | TGCGCCAGCAGCCCCCCCGAGACAGGGTCGGTCTCACCCCTCCACTTT
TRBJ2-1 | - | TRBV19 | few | CASSIGVDEQFF | TGTGCCAGTAGTATCGGGGTCGATGAGCAGTTCTTC
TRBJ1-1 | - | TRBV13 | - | CASSSLGRGDTEAFF | TGTGCCAGCAGCTCCCTTGGTCGGGGTGACACTGAAGCTTTCTTT